Reported below is one T cell receptor (beta chain). These data come from a study of control samples from healthy donors and cancer patients. Libraries were prepared by immunoSEQ multiplex PCR; TCRdb keeps only in-frame clonotypes and omits some of them. The data show about 130,000 clones, just over 90% seen once. Germline CDR1 and CDR2: SGHTA and FQGNSA. The CDR3 spans 15 residues. V was clipped by 1 base and J by 7 bases; unmatched bases: 6. The gene calls are TRBV7-2 and TRBJ2-5, with TRBD2 matching 10 bases. This TCR came from a man aged 50-59 years with head and neck cancer. What was sequenced was PBMCs. CDR3 nucleotide sequence: TGTGCCAGCAGCTTAGAGCTAGCGGGGGATGGGACCCAGTACTTC. This encodes CASSLELAGDGTQYF.